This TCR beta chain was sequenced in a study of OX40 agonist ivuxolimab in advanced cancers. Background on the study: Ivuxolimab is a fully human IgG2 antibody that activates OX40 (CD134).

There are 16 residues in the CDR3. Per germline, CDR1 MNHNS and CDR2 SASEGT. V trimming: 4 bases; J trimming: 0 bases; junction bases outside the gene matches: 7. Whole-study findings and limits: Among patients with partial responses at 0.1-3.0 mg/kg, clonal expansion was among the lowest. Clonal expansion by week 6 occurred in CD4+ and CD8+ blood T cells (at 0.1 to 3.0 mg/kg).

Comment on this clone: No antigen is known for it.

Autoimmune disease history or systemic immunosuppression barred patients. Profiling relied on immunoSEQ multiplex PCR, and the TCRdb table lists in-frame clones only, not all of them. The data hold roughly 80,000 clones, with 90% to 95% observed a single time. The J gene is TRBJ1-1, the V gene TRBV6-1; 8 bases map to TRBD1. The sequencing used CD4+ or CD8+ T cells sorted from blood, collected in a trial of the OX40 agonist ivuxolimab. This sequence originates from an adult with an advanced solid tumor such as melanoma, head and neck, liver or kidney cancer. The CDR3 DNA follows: TGTGCCAGCAGTGTAATCCCGGGACAGGTGAACACTGAAGCTTTCTTT. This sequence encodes CASSVIPGQVNTEAFF.